The following is a T cell receptor beta chain sequence with its context. The source of the sample is a study of T cells in Graves' hyperthyroidism and ophthalmopathy. Per germline, CDR1 KGHDR and CDR2 SFDVKD. CDR3 length: 14 amino acids. V shed 6 bases and J 7 bases; nucleotides not matched to a gene: 7. Amplified TCR beta CDR3 regions derived from RNA transcripts. The HTBI primer set served for first-round RT-PCR of the TCR CDR3. TCRdb re-analysed the multiplex PCR reads in MiXCR, keeping a single row per CDR3 protein. Of about 620,000 distinct CDR3 sequences listed, roughly 15% are singletons. Sequenced sample: blood. The TCR comes from a woman aged 25-40 years with Graves' hyperthyroidism. This chain joins TRBV24-1 and TRBJ1-2, with 10 bases identical to TRBD1. CDR3 coding DNA: TGTGCCACCAGTCGGGGGACAGGGGCTTCTGGCTACACCTTC. Translating gives CATSRGTGASGYTF.